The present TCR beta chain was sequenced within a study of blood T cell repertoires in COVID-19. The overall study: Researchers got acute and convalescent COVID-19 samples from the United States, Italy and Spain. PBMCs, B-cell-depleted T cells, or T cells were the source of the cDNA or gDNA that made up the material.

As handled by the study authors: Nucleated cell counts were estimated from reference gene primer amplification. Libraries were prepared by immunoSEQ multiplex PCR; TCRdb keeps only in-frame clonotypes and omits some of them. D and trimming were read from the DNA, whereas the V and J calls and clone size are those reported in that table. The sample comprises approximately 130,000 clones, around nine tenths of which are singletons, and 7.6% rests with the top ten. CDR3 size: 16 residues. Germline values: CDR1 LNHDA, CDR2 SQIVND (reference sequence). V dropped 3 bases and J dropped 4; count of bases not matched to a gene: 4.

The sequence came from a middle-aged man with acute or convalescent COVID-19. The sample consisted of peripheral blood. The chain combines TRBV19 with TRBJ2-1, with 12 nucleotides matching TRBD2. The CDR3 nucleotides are TGTGCCAGTAGTATTCTAGCGGGAGGGCCTTACAATGAGCAGTTCTTC. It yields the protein CASSILAGGPYNEQFF.